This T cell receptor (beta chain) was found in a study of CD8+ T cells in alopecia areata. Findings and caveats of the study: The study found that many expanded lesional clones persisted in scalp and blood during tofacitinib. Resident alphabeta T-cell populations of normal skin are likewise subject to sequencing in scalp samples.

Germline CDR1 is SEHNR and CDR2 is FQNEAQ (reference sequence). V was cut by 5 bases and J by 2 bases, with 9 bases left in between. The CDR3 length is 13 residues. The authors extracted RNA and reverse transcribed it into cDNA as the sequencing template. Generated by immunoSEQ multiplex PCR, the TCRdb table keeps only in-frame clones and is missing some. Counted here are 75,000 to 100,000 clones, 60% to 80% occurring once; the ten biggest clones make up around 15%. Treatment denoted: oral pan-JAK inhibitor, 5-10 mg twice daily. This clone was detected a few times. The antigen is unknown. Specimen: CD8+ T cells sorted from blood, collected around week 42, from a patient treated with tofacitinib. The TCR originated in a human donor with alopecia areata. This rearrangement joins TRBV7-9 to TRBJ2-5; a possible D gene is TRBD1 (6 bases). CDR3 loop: CASSETGQETQYF. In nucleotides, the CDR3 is TGTGCCAGCAGCGAAACAGGGCAAGAGACCCAGTACTTC.